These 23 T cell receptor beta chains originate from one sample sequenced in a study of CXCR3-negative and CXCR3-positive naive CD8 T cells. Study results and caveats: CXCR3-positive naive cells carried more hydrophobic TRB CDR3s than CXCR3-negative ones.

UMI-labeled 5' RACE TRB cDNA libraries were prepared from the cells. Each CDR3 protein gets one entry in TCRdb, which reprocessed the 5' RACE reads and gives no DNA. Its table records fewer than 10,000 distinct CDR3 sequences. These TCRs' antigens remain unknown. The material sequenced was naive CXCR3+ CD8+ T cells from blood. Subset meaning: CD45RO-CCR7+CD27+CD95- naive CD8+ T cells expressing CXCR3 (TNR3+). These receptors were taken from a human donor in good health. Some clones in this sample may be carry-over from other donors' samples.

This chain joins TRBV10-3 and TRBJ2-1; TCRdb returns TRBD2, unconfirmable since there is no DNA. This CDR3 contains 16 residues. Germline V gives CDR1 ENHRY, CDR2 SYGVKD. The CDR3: CAISESHTGGPGEQFF.

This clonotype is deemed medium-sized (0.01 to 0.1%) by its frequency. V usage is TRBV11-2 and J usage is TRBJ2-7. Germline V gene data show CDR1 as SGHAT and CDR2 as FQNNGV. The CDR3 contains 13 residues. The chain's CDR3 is CASSLGESYEQYF.

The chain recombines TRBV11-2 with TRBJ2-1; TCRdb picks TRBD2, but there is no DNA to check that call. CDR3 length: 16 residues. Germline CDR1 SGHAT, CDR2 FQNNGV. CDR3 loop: CASSLDRTGVFHEQFF.

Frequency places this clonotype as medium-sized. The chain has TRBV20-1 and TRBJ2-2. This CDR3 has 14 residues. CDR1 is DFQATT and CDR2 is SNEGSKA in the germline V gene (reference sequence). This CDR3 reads CSASRQVSPGELFF.

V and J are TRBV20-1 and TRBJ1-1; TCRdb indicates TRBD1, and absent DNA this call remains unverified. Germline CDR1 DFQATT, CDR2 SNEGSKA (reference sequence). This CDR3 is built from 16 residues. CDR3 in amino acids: CSASDWTGSLNTEAFF.

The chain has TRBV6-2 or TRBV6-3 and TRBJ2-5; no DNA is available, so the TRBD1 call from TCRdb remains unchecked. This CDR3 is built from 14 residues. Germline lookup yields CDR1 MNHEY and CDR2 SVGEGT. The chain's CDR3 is CASSHVGGGETQYF.

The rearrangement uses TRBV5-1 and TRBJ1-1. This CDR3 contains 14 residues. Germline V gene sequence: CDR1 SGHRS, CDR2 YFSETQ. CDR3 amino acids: CASSLALVNTEAFF.

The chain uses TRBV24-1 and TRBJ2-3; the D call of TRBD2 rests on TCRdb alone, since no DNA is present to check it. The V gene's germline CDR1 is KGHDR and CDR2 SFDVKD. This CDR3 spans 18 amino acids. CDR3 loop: CATSEGAGYISGTDTQYF.

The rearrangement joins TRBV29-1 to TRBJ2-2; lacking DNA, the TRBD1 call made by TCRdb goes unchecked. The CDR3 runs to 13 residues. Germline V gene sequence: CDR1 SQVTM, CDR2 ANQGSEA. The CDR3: CSVEQGYAGELFF.

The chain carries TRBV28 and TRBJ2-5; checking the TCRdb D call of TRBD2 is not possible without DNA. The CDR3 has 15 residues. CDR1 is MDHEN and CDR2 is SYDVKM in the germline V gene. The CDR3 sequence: CASSLAREDEETQYF.

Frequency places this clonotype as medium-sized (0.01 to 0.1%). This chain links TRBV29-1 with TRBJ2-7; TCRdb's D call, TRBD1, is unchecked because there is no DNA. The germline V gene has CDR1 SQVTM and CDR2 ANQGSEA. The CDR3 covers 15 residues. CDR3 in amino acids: CSVEDRSGWDYEQYF.

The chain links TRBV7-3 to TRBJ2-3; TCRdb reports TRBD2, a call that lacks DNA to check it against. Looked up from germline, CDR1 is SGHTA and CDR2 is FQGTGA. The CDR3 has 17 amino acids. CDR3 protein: CASSLRTSGRGTDTQYF.

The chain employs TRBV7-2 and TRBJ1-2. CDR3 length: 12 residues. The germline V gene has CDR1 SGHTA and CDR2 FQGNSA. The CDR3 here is CASSKTKGGYTF.

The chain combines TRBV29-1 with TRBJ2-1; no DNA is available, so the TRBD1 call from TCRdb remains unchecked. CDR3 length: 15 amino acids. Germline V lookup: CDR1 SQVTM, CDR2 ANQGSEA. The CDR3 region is CSVGGFSGPYNEQFF.

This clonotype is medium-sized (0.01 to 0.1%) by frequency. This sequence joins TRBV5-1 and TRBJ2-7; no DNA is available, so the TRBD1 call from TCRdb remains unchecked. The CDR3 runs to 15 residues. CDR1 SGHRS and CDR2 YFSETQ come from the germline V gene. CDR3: CASANNQGIYYEQYF.

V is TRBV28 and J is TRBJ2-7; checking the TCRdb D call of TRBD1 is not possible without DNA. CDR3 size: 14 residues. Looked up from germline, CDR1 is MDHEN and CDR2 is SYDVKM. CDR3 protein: CASSSPPENYEQYF.

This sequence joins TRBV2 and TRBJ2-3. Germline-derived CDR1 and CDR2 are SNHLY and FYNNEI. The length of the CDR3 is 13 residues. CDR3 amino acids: CASSDWSTDTQYF.

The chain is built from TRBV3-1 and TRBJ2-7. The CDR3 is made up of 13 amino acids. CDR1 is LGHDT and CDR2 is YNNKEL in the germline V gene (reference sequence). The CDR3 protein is CASSQEGDTQQYF.

The CDR3 region is CASSFGTGGFYEQYF. The chain carries TRBV28 and TRBJ2-7; the TCRdb call, TRBD1, lacks DNA for checking. The CDR3 covers 15 residues. Looked up from germline, CDR1 is MDHEN and CDR2 is SYDVKM. The variable domain in full, with the rest retrieved from reference TRBV28 and TRBJ2-7, is DVKVTQSSRYLVKRTGEKVFLECVQDMDHENMFWYRQDPGLGLRLIYFSYDVKMKEKGDIPEGYSVSREKKERFSLILESASTNQTSMYLCASSFGTGGFYEQYFGPGTRLTVT.

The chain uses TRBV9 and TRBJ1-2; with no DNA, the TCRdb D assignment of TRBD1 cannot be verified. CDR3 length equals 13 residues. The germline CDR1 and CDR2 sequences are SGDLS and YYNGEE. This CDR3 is CASSSRQGGGYTF.

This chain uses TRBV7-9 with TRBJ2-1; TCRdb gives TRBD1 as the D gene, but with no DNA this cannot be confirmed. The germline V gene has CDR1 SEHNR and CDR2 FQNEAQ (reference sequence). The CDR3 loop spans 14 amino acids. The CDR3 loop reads CASSRGQGNNEQFF.

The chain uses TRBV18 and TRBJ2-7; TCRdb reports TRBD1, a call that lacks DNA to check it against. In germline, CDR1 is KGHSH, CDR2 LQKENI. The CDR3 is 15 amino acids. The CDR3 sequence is CASSPPTGASYEQYF.

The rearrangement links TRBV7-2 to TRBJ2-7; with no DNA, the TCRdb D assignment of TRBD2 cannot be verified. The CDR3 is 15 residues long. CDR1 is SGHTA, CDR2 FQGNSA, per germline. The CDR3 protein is CASSPGTSGGYEQYF.